The T cell receptor (beta chain) under discussion was sequenced for a study of T cells in women clearing cervical HPV infection. The method was immunoSEQ multiplex PCR; TCRdb's version includes in-frame clones alone and lacks a portion of them. This table lists some 33,000 clones. A word on this clone: Coverage ceases 3 residues before the CDR3 finishes, and the germline J gene fills in the end.

Per the germline V gene, CDR1 is LNHDA and CDR2 is SQIVND (reference sequence). The length of the CDR3 is 13 residues. This clonotype was sampled from a woman aged 18-70 years with a cervical HPV16 infection that either progressed to CIN3+ or cleared (not recorded which). This chain joins TRBV19 and TRBJ1-2, with a weak D call TRBD1 (5 bases). Sequenced sample: blood buffy coat. The CDR3 bases that were read are TGTGCCAGTAATAGGGGCCTCTACAATGAC. Its protein product is CASNRGLYND. Given in full, the CDR3 is CASNRGLYNDYTF. The full variable domain, rest sourced from reference TRBV19 and TRBJ1-2, is DGGITQSPKYLFRKEGQNVTLSCEQNLNHDAMYWYRQDPGQGLRLIYYSQIVNDFQKGDIAEGYSVSREKKESFPLTVTSAQKNPTAFYLCASNRGLYNDYTFGSGTRLTVV.